This T cell receptor (beta chain) was obtained from a study of vaccination effects on CD4 cells after COVID-19. Notes on the study in general: Among infection- and vaccine-induced clones, marked clonal contraction occurred late after vaccination.

Some clones are missing from TCRdb's copy, which holds only in-frame ones; the method was immunoSEQ multiplex PCR. The repertoire holds more than 35,000 clones, with around 66% as singletons. Only a few counts were recorded for this clone. Its specificity is unknown. Sequencing was preceded by expansion of antigen-specific CD4+ T cells with viral peptide pools in the ViraFEST assay. Following culture for approximately ten days, CD4+ T cells were isolated. From March to December 2020, the person had a SARS-CoV-2 infection that was confirmed by PCR. Peptides at roughly 10 ug/ml and IL-2 at roughly 9.3 IU/ml were added to 1.5 million to 2.5 million PBMC per well. Each culture had half its medium swapped for IL-2 medium on days 3 and 7. This CDR3 spans 14 amino acids. Trimming pared 5 bases from V and 2 bases from J, leaving 10 bases between. Looked up from germline, CDR1 is MNHEY and CDR2 is SVGAGI.

This specimen was CD4+ T cells from PBMCs cultured with a peptide pool, taken before COVID-19 vaccination. The TCR was taken from a human donor who had a prior SARS-CoV-2 infection. The J gene is TRBJ1-5, the V gene TRBV6-5; tentatively, D is TRBD1 (5 bases). CDR3 bases: TGTGCCAGCAGTCTCAGGGCGGGCAATCAGCCCCAGCATTTT. It encodes CASSLRAGNQPQHF.